This T cell receptor (beta chain) was identified during a study of shared clonotypes between healthy human individuals. This clone showed up just once. Its target is not known. General observations from the study: Non-shared clonotypes displayed generation probabilities falling below those of clonotypes present in all four donors. Some naive CD4 clonotypes, 5% to 5.5%, turned up in common across four donors. Only blood samples were collected, and tissue repertoires likely differ.

Only in-frame clones appear in the TCRdb table, and some are missing; sequencing was by immunoSEQ multiplex PCR. Of some 630,000 clones listed, 55% to 75% were seen once; the top ten hold roughly 1.8%. CDR1 and CDR2 (germline): SGHAT, FQNNGV. V lost 1 base and J lost 3, with 12 bases in between. The CDR3 contains 15 residues. This chain joins TRBV11-2 and TRBJ1-1; perhaps TRBD1 as D (6 bases). The sequence was collected from a woman aged 25 to 45 in good health. Sequenced sample: memory CD4+ T cells sorted from blood. Subset defined: CD45RA-negative fraction. CDR3: CASSLGQVTDTEAFF. The CDR3 DNA reads as TGTGCCAGCAGCTTAGGACAGGTAACCGACACTGAAGCTTTCTTT.